Presented here are 5 T cell receptor beta chains from one specimen sequenced in a study of T-cell memory formation after mild COVID-19. MiXCR, applied by TCRdb to the 5' RACE reads, yields one record per CDR3 protein. The profile covers around 90,000 distinct CDR3 sequences, with over 12% appearing a single time and approximately 40% taken by the ten largest. The sequenced sample consisted of PBMCs or a T cell subset sorted from them (not recorded which). The receptors originated from a man in his late teens or twenties who had mild COVID-19 (a few samples of this study predate the infection). Cell type and time point are not known.

V and J are TRBV5-1 and TRBJ2-5; 10 positions match TRBD1. Germline-derived CDR1 and CDR2 are SGHRS and YFSETQ. The CDR3 contains 14 residues. J lost 5 bases, V lost 4 bases, and 5 bases had no gene match. The CDR3 reads CASSAGTGEETQYF. For the CDR3, the DNA is TGCGCCAGCAGCGCCGGGACAGGGGAGGAGACCCAGTACTTC.

This clonotype was detected many times. V gene TRBV9 combines with J gene TRBJ2-1; TRBD2 is a possible D gene (6 bases). The CDR3 extends over 15 amino acids. Trimming cost V 3 bases and J 6 bases, with 16 bases left between them. Germline V lookup: CDR1 SGDLS, CDR2 YYNGEE. The CDR3 is CASSAPAMGGNEQFF. As DNA, the CDR3 is TGTGCCAGCAGCGCCCCCGCTATGGGGGGCAATGAGCAGTTCTTC.

V usage is TRBV12-3 or TRBV12-4 and J usage is TRBJ2-2; the D is unclear. This CDR3 has 11 amino acids. V was cut by 5 bases and J by 2 bases, with 0 bases left in between. The CDR3 protein is CASSNTGELFF. The CDR3, as DNA: TGTGCCAGCAGTAACACCGGGGAGCTGTTTTTT.

This clonotype was picked up a small number of times. This chain connects TRBV4-3 to TRBJ2-5, with D perhaps being TRBD1 or TRBD2 (6 bases each). V dropped 0 bases and J dropped 1 base, with 12 bases sitting between them. This CDR3 comprises 16 residues. Per germline, CDR1 LGHNA and CDR2 YSLEER. This CDR3 is CASSQDLWGAQETQYF. In DNA, the CDR3 is TGCGCCAGCAGCCAAGATCTTTGGGGGGCCCAAGAGACCCAGTACTTC.

This rearrangement joins TRBV5-6 to TRBJ1-6; D call uncertain. This CDR3 is 14 amino acids long. Germline CDR1 and CDR2: SGHDT and YYEEEE. Between the trimmed V and J ends, which lost 2 bases and 7 bases, there was a span of 10 bases. As DNA, the CDR3 is TGTGCCAGCAGCTTCGCGGTTTGGAATTCACCCCTCCACTTT. It is translated as CASSFAVWNSPLHF.